This record looks at one T cell receptor (beta chain) sequence and its context. The antigen is not known. Germline assignment: CDR1 SEHNR and CDR2 FQNEAQ (reference sequence). V was shortened by 4 bases and J by 4 bases, with 12 bases between the two germline ends. The CDR3 has 14 amino acids. This sample is drawn from a study of OX40 agonist ivuxolimab in advanced cancers. General study results and limits: Among the lowest peripheral clonal expansion occurred in 0.1-3.0 mg/kg partial responders.

Clones were read by immunoSEQ multiplex PCR, and TCRdb kept only the in-frame ones, dropping some. This sample has some 65,000 clones, with roughly 89% found just once. Source: CD4+ or CD8+ T cells sorted from blood, taken in a trial of the OX40 agonist ivuxolimab. The origin of this receptor is an adult with an advanced solid tumor such as melanoma, head and neck, liver or kidney cancer. V gene TRBV7-9 combines with J gene TRBJ2-3; D is unclear. CDR3 DNA sequence: TGTGCCAGCAGCTCGGACGTTAAGCCAGATACGCAGTATTTT. This encodes CASSSDVKPDTQYF.